A selection of T cell receptor beta chains follows, all from one sample in a study of technical replicates of blood from a few donors. Repertoires were generated with immunoSEQ multiplex PCR, while TCRdb's copy carries only in-frame clones and drops some. The data contain over 75,000 clones, around 95% of them singletons. The sample consisted of T cells isolated from PBMCs. These receptors all stem from a human donor in good health. Both conserved end residues are part of each CDR3. The D gene is left open where the match is weak. Clone sizes are given selectively: once, few, many, or a class where the clone is expanded.

V,D,J,size,CDR3,DNA
TRBV5-1,TRBD1,TRBJ2-1,-,CASSFWDRDNEQFF,TGCGCCAGCAGCTTTTGGGACAGGGACAATGAGCAGTTCTTC
TRBV27,-,TRBJ2-7,-,CASSRGNEQYF,TGTGCCAGCAGTCGGGGGAACGAGCAGTACTTC
TRBV19,TRBD1,TRBJ2-1,-,CASSLTGGAYNEQFF,TGTGCCAGTAGTTTAACAGGGGGCGCGTACAATGAGCAGTTCTTC
TRBV7-2,-,TRBJ2-1,-,CASNSYGAPYNEQFF,TGTGCCAGCAACTCCTACGGTGCCCCATACAATGAGCAGTTCTTC
TRBV11-3,TRBD2,TRBJ2-5,-,CASSLALAGGFETQYF,TGTGCCAGCAGCTTAGCCCTAGCGGGGGGTTTTGAGACCCAGTACTTC
TRBV5-1,-,TRBJ2-7,once,CASSPGQGKTYEQYF,TGCGCCAGCAGCCCAGGGCAGGGAAAGACCTACGAGCAGTACTTC
TRBV29-1,TRBD2,TRBJ2-3,-,CSVESGSSTDTQYF,TGCAGCGTTGAAAGCGGGAGTAGCACAGATACGCAGTATTTT
TRBV6-5,TRBD1,TRBJ1-6,-,CASSSDRASYNSPLHF,TGTGCCAGCAGTTCAGACAGGGCCTCCTATAATTCACCCCTCCACTTT
TRBV18,TRBD1,TRBJ2-7,-,CASSRRDRDSYEQYF,TGTGCCAGCTCCCGGAGGGACAGGGACTCCTACGAGCAGTACTTC
TRBV4-1,TRBD1,TRBJ1-2,-,CASSHDSGQGGTF,TGCGCCAGCAGCCACGACAGTGGACAGGGAGGCACCTTC
TRBV19,TRBD1,TRBJ1-5,few,CATRRGRQPQHF,TGTGCCACCCGGAGGGGGCGTCAGCCCCAGCATTTT
TRBV7-6,TRBD2,TRBJ2-1,-,CASSSSSGRSNEQFF,TGTGCCAGCAGCTCATCTAGCGGGAGGAGCAATGAGCAGTTCTTC
TRBV2,-,TRBJ2-7,-,CASYSGARDEQYF,TGTGCCAGCTATTCCGGAGCCCGGGACGAGCAGTACTTC
TRBV27,-,TRBJ1-1,-,CASSFFGNTEAFF,TGTGCCAGCAGTTTTTTTGGCAACACTGAAGCTTTCTTT
TRBV12-5,-,TRBJ1-1,-,CASGSSDFEAFF,TGTGCTAGTGGTTCGTCAGACTTTGAAGCTTTCTTT
TRBV5-1,-,TRBJ2-7,once,CASSLGGYAGSDEQYF,TGCGCCAGCAGCTTGGGAGGGTACGCGGGAAGTGACGAGCAGTACTTC
TRBV11-2,TRBD1,TRBJ2-4,-,CASSLDELWTGGNIQYF,TGTGCCAGCAGCTTAGATGAACTCTGGACAGGGGGAAACATTCAGTACTTC
TRBV28,TRBD1,TRBJ2-5,-,CASSRADRAFQETQYF,TGTGCCAGCAGCCGGGCGGACAGGGCGTTCCAAGAGACCCAGTACTTC
TRBV10-2,TRBD1,TRBJ1-2,-,CASSEYNIPGQTYGYTF,TGCGCCAGCAGTGAGTATAACATCCCGGGACAGACCTATGGCTACACCTTC
TRBV5-1,-,TRBJ1-1,-,CASSNIASIGNTEAFF,TGCGCCAGCAGCAACATAGCCTCCATTGGGAACACTGAAGCTTTCTTT
TRBV15,TRBD1,TRBJ1-6,-,CATSRGPRQGTSSPLHF,TGTGCCACCAGCAGAGGGCCCCGACAGGGGACGTCGTCACCCCTCCACTTT
TRBV4-1,TRBD2,TRBJ2-7,-,CASSHASGTSYEQYF,TGCGCCAGCAGCCACGCTAGCGGGACCTCCTACGAGCAGTACTTC
TRBV29-1,-,TRBJ1-3,-,CSARRGGNSGNTIYF,TGCAGCGCTCGCCGGGGGGGGAACTCTGGAAACACCATATATTTT
TRBV6-1,-,TRBJ2-2,few,CASSEQGTGELFF,TGTGCCAGCAGTGAACAGGGAACCGGGGAGCTGTTTTTT
TRBV6-5,TRBD1,TRBJ2-7,-,CASSKLPGQGYEQYF,TGTGCCAGCAGCAAACTCCCGGGACAGGGGTACGAGCAGTACTTC
TRBV27,-,TRBJ1-1,-,CASFPGTYMNTEAFF,TGTGCCAGCTTTCCCGGGACATACATGAACACTGAAGCTTTCTTT
TRBV2,-,TRBJ2-7,-,CASSQSTGEQYF,TGTGCCAGCAGCCAGTCGACCGGGGAGCAGTACTTC
TRBV9,TRBD2,TRBJ2-3,once,CASSGTSGGTHTDTQYF,TGTGCCAGCAGCGGGACTAGCGGGGGGACCCACACAGATACGCAGTATTTT
TRBV6-6,TRBD1,TRBJ1-2,-,CASSYDVTGGNGYTF,TGTGCCAGCAGTTACGACGTCACAGGGGGCAATGGCTACACCTTC
TRBV10-2,-,TRBJ2-2,-,CASSEGRLRNTGELFF,TGCGCCAGCAGTGAGGGCAGACTAAGAAACACCGGGGAGCTGTTTTTT
TRBV19,-,TRBJ1-2,-,CASSIFGRLNGYTF,TGTGCCAGTAGTATTTTCGGCAGGCTAAATGGCTACACCTTC
TRBV9,TRBD1,TRBJ1-2,-,CASSEGQEGRAAYTF,TGTGCCAGCAGCGAGGGACAGGAGGGACGGGCCGCCTACACCTTC
TRBV27,TRBD1,TRBJ2-5,-,CASRRKGQGGETQYF,TGTGCCAGCAGAAGAAAGGGACAGGGCGGAGAGACCCAGTACTTC
TRBV2,TRBD2,TRBJ2-5,-,CASSEADLAEIQETQYF,TGTGCCAGCAGTGAAGCGGACCTAGCGGAGATCCAAGAGACCCAGTACTTC
TRBV2,TRBD2,TRBJ2-3,-,CASSTERGGDTQYF,TGTGCCAGCAGTACAGAGCGGGGGGGAGATACGCAGTATTTT
TRBV4-1,-,TRBJ2-3,once,CASSPLSPDTQYF,TGCGCCAGCAGTCCGCTGAGCCCAGATACGCAGTATTTT
TRBV27,-,TRBJ1-1,-,CASMLVTGMPEAFF,TGTGCCAGCATGCTTGTGACGGGGATGCCTGAAGCTTTCTTT
TRBV30,-,TRBJ1-4,-,CAWPARVTNEKLFF,TGTGCCTGGCCGGCCCGGGTCACTAATGAAAAACTGTTTTTT
TRBV5-1,-,TRBJ2-1,-,CASSFEGRGNEQFF,TGCGCCAGCAGCTTTGAAGGTCGGGGCAATGAGCAGTTCTTC
TRBV6-5,TRBD2,TRBJ2-2,-,CASSILAANTGELFF,TGTGCCAGCAGCATACTAGCGGCGAACACCGGGGAGCTGTTTTTT
TRBV14,TRBD2,TRBJ2-4,once,CASSPGNLAEGKNIQYF,TGTGCCAGCAGCCCAGGAAACCTAGCGGAGGGCAAAAACATTCAGTACTTC
TRBV5-1,TRBD2,TRBJ2-4,once,CASSLGVRAGDIQYF,TGCGCCAGCAGCTTGGGCGTGAGGGCGGGAGACATTCAGTACTTC
TRBV10-3,TRBD1,TRBJ2-1,-,CAINRIPDRYNEQFF,TGTGCCATCAATCGAATACCGGACAGGTACAATGAGCAGTTCTTC
TRBV5-1,-,TRBJ2-2,-,CASSLWVLDFGKQDTGELFF,TGCGCCAGCAGCTTGTGGGTACTAGATTTCGGGAAGCAGGACACCGGGGAGCTGTTTTTT
TRBV28,-,TRBJ1-2,-,CASSPDRPLRGYTF,TGTGCCAGCAGTCCAGACAGACCTCTCCGTGGCTACACCTTC
TRBV5-1,TRBD1,TRBJ1-2,-,CASSWGTGEGGYTF,TGCGCCAGCAGCTGGGGGACAGGGGAAGGTGGCTACACCTTC
TRBV27,-,TRBJ1-1,-,CASSLFPSGNTEAFF,TGTGCCAGCAGTTTATTCCCCTCAGGGAACACTGAAGCTTTCTTT
TRBV7-9,TRBD2,TRBJ2-1,-,CASSFPWVPGGPYEQFF,TGTGCCAGCAGCTTCCCGTGGGTACCGGGAGGGCCCTATGAGCAGTTCTTC
TRBV29-1,-,TRBJ2-4,-,CSVGGTVKDPGANIQYF,TGCAGCGTTGGGGGGACAGTAAAAGACCCGGGGGCAAACATTCAGTACTTC
TRBV6-5,TRBD1,TRBJ1-1,once,CASRLTGNYHAEAFF,TGTGCCAGCAGGTTGACAGGGAACTACCATGCTGAAGCTTTCTTT
TRBV5-1,-,TRBJ1-2,-,CASSLGESGYTF,TGCGCCAGCAGCTTGGGCGAGAGTGGCTACACCTTC